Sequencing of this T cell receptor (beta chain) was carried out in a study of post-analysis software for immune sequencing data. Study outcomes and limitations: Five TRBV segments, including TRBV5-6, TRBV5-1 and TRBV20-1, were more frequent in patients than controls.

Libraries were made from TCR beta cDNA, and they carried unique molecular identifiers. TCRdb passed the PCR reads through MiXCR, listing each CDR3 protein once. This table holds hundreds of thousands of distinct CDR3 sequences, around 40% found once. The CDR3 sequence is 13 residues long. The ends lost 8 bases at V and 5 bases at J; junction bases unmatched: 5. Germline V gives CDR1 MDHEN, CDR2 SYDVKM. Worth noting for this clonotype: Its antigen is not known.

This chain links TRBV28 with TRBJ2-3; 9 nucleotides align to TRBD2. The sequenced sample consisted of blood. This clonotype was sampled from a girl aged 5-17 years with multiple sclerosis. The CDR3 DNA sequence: TGTGCCAGCGGTGGACTAGCGATAGATACGCAGTATTTT. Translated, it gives CASGGLAIDTQYF.